Presented here are 5 T cell receptor beta chains from one specimen sequenced in a study of long-term antiretroviral therapy in people with HIV. The run of the v3.0 immunoSEQ assay was at survey level. The assay was immunoSEQ multiplex PCR, and TCRdb's table has in-frame clones only and misses some. The repertoire has tens of thousands of clones, approximately 80% of them found once; the top ten carry around 20%. The sample was unsorted PBMCs, taken 0.5 years before starting antiretroviral therapy. The receptors derive from a man between 40 and 49 years old with HIV.

Only one count was recorded for this clone. V and J are TRBV5-1 and TRBJ1-1; D unclear. Germline V gives CDR1 SGHRS, CDR2 YFSETQ. Trimming removed 0 bases from V and 4 bases from J, with 4 bases in between. The CDR3 contains 12 residues. The CDR3 loop reads CASSLEGTEAFF. CDR3 coding DNA: TGCGCCAGCAGCTTGGAGGGCACTGAAGCTTTCTTT. The entire variable domain, with the rest obtained from reference TRBV5-1 and TRBJ1-1, is as follows: KAGVTQTPRYLIKTRGQQVTLSCSPISGHRSVSWYQQTPGQGLQFLFEYFSETQRNKGNFPGRFSGRQFSNSRSEMNVSTLELGDSALYLCASSLEGTEAFFGQGTRLTVV.

In this sample, this clone turned up once. This chain joins TRBV5-5 and TRBJ1-1; no reliable D call. V lost 2 bases and J lost 1, with 15 bases in between. The CDR3 is 16 amino acids. Per the germline V gene, CDR1 is SGHKS and CDR2 is YYEKEE (reference sequence). The CDR3 protein is CASSFSNHRGNTEAFF. CDR3 nucleotides: TGTGCCAGCAGCTTTTCGAATCATCGGGGGAACACTGAAGCTTTCTTT.

The chain has TRBV11-2 and TRBJ1-2; 8 positions agree with TRBD1. CDR3 length equals 15 residues. After removal of 4 bases from V and 4 bases from J, the junction contained 8 bases not matched to a gene. The germline V gene encodes CDR1 SGHAT and CDR2 FQNNGV. CDR3 in DNA: TGTGCCAGCAGCTCCTACAGGGGGAGAGGCTATGGCTACACCTTC. Protein product: CASSSYRGRGYGYTF.

The CDR3 reads CAWSVLAEAFF. CDR3 DNA: TGTGCCTGGAGTGTACTCGCTGAAGCTTTCTTT. The chain links TRBV30 to TRBJ1-1; D gene ambiguous. The germline V gene has CDR1 GTSNPN and CDR2 SVGIG (reference sequence). The germline V and J ends were trimmed by 0 bases and 6 bases, with 5 bases remaining between them. The CDR3 has 11 residues.

This clone has a single count. This chain links TRBV6-5 with TRBJ2-6; D ambiguous. Germline CDR1 MNHEY, CDR2 SVGAGI. The CDR3 loop spans 15 amino acids. Between the trimmed V and J ends, which lost 6 bases and 2 bases, there was a span of 11 bases. The CDR3 DNA follows: TGTGCCAGCAGGCCGACGGTACCTGGGGCCAACGTCCTGACTTTC. It codes for CASRPTVPGANVLTF.